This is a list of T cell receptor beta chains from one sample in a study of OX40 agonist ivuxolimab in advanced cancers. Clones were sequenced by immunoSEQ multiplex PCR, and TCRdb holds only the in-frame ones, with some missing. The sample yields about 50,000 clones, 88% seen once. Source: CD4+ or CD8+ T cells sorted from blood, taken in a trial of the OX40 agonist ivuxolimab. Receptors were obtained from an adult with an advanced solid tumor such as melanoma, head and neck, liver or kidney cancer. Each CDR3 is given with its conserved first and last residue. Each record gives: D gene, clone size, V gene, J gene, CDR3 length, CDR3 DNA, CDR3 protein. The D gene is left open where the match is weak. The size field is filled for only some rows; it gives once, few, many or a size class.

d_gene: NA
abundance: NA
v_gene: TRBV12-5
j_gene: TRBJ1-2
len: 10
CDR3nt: TGTGCTAGTGGAAACCTTGGCTACACCTTC
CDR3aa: CASGNLGYTF

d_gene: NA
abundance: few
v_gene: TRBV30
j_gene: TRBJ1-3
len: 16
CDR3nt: TGTGCCTGGACTATCAGGGGCCCCCTCTCTGGAAACACCATATATTTT
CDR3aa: CAWTIRGPLSGNTIYF

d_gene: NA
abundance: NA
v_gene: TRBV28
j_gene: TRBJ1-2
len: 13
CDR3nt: TGTGCCAGCCAAGAACCGGGACACTATGGCTACACCTTC
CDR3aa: CASQEPGHYGYTF

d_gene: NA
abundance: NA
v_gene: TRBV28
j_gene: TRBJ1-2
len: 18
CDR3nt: TGTGCCAGCAGTTCAAGGAGGGTTAGGGATGAGGCCGACTATGGCTACACCTTC
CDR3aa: CASSSRRVRDEADYGYTF

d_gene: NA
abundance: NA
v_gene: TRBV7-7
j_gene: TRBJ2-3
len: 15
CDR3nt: TGTGCTAGCAGCTTAGCGTTTGGACCCCAGCTCGATCAGTATTTT
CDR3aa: CASSLAFGPQLDQYF

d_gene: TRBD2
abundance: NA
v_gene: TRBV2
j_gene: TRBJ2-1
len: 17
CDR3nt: TGTGCCAGCAGTGAAAGACTAGCGGGAGCCTCCTACAATGAGCAGTTCTTC
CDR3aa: CASSERLAGASYNEQFF

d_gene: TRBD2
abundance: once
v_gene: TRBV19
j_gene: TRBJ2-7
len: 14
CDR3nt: TGTGCCAGTAGGGCAACTAGCGCTTCCTACGAGCAGTACTTC
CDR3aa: CASRATSASYEQYF

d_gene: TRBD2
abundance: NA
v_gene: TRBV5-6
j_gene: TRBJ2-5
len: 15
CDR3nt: TGTGCCAGCAGTTATAGCGGGGGGGCTCAAGAGACCCAGTACTTC
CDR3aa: CASSYSGGAQETQYF

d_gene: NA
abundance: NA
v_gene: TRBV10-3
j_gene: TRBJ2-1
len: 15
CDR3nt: TGTGCCATCAGCCAGACTAGTGGCGTCAACAATGAGCAGTTCTTC
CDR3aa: CAISQTSGVNNEQFF

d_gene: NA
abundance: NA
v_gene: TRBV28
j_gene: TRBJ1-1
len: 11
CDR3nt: TGTGCCAGCAGCCCTAACACTGAAGCTTTCTTT
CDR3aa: CASSPNTEAFF

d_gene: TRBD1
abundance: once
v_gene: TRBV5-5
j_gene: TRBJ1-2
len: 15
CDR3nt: TGTGCCAGCAGCTTACCCCGGGACAGGGGGCATGGCTACACCTTC
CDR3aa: CASSLPRDRGHGYTF

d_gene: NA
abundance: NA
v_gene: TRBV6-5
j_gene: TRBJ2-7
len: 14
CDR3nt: TGTGCCAGCAGTTACGGGGGGGCCCCCTACGAGCAGTACTTC
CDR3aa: CASSYGGAPYEQYF

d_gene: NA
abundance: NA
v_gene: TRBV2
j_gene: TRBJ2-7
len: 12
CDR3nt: TGTGCCAGCACCGGGAATTCCTACGAGCAGTACTTC
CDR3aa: CASTGNSYEQYF

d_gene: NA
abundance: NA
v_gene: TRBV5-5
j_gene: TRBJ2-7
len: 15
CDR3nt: TGTGCCAGCAGCTTGTGGTTACAGGTCGACTACGAGCAGTACTTC
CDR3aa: CASSLWLQVDYEQYF

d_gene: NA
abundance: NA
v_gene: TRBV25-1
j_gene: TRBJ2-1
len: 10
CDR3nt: TGTGCCAGCATGGGTGGGGAGCAGTTCTTC
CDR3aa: CASMGGEQFF

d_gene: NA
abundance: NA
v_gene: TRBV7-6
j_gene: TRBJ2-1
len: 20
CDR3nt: TGTGCCAGCAGCTTAGCCGCCGACAGTTGGGGGACTCGGACTAACAATGAGCAGTTCTTC
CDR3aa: CASSLAADSWGTRTNNEQFF

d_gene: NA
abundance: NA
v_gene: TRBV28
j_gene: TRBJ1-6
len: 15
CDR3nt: TGTGCCAGCAGTTTCCGGGTCTCCTATAATTCACCCCTCCACTTT
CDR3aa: CASSFRVSYNSPLHF

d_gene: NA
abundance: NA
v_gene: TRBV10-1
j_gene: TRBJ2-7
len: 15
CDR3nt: TGCGCCAGCAGTGGTCAGGGTGTAAAATGGAACGAGCAGTACTTC
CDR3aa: CASSGQGVKWNEQYF

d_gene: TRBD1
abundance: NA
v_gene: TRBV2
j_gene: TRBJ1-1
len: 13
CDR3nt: TGTGCCAGCAGTGAGAGGACAGGGTTCGAGGCTTTCTTT
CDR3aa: CASSERTGFEAFF

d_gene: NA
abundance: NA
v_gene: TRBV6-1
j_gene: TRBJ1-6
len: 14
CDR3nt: TGTGCCAGCAGTGAGAAGTTTGGGAATTCACCCCTCCACTTT
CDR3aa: CASSEKFGNSPLHF

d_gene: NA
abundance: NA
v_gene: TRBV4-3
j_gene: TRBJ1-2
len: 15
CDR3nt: TGCGCCAGCAGCCAAGAGGAGGGGCCCCTCTATGGCTACACCTTC
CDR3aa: CASSQEEGPLYGYTF

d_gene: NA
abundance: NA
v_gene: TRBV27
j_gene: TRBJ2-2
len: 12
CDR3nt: TGTGCCAGCAGTTTCCTCACCGGGGAGCTGTTTTTT
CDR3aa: CASSFLTGELFF

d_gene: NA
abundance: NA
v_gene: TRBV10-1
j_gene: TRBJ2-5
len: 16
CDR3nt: TGCGCCAGCAGCCTCCCCCCGGGTAGCGGCGGGGAGACCCAGTACTTC
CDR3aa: CASSLPPGSGGETQYF

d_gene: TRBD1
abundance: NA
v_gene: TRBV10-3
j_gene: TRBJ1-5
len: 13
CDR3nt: TGTGCCAGCAGTGACAGGGCCAATCAGCCCCAGCATTTT
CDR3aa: CASSDRANQPQHF

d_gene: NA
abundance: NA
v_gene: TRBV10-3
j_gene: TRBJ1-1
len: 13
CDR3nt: TGTGCCATCAGGGACCCCTACCTTAAATACGCTTTCTTT
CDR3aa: CAIRDPYLKYAFF